The rows below give T cell receptor beta chains drawn from one sample of a study of CD8 T cells in ankylosing spondylitis. MiXCR, run by TCRdb on the 5' RACE reads, gives a single entry per CDR3 protein. The sample lists tens of thousands of distinct CDR3 sequences; roughly 7.9% were seen once. The specimen was blood. All receptors derive from a male donor with ankylosing spondylitis or in good health (not recorded which). Both conserved end residues are part of each CDR3. The D gene is left open where the match is weak. Part of the rows lack a size; the others show once, few, many or a class for expanded clones.

j_gene | v_gene | abundance | d_gene | len | CDR3aa | CDR3nt
TRBJ1-1 | TRBV6-2/TRBV6-3 | once | TRBD1 | 17 | CANRGMIGGTVNTEAFF | TGTGCCAACAGGGGGATGATTGGCGGGACGGTGAACACTGAAGCTTTCTTT
TRBJ1-1 | TRBV28 | - | - | 15 | CASSPPGGKNTEAFF | TGTGCCAGCAGTCCTCCTGGGGGAAAGAACACTGAAGCTTTCTTT
TRBJ2-1 | TRBV4-3 | - | - | 13 | CASSQEGGDEQFF | TGCGCCAGCAGCCAAGAGGGCGGGGATGAGCAGTTCTTC
TRBJ2-4 | TRBV7-2 | - | - | 12 | CASSDSTNIQYF | TGTGCCAGCAGTGACAGCACAAACATTCAGTACTTC
TRBJ2-3 | TRBV10-3 | - | TRBD2 | 16 | CAITPTSGGSTDTQYF | TGTGCCATCACCCCGACTAGCGGGGGAAGCACAGATACGCAGTATTTT
TRBJ2-2 | TRBV7-9 | - | - | 15 | CASSFGRTNTGELFF | TGTGCCAGCAGCTTCGGACGTACGAACACCGGGGAGCTGTTTTTT
TRBJ2-1 | TRBV20-1 | few | - | 13 | CSARPGGHNEQFF | TGCAGTGCTAGACCCGGGGGCCACAATGAGCAGTTCTTC
TRBJ2-2 | TRBV28 | few | - | 14 | CASSSQAYTGELFF | TGTGCCAGCAGTAGCCAGGCTTACACCGGGGAGCTGTTTTTT
TRBJ2-4 | TRBV12-3/TRBV12-4 | - | TRBD2 | 14 | CASSLVGRGNIQYF | TGTGCCAGCAGTTTAGTGGGGAGGGGAAACATTCAGTACTTC
TRBJ2-7 | TRBV29-1 | few | - | 13 | CSFAGTGAGEQYF | TGCAGCTTCGCCGGGACGGGGGCAGGTGAGCAGTACTTC
TRBJ2-1 | TRBV12-3/TRBV12-4 | few | TRBD2 | 16 | CASSPYRLAGDNEQFF | TGTGCCAGCAGTCCCTATAGACTAGCGGGGGACAATGAGCAGTTCTTC
TRBJ2-5 | TRBV7-9 | few | - | 14 | CASSSPKKGETQYF | TGTGCCAGCAGCTCCCCGAAAAAGGGGGAGACCCAGTACTTC
TRBJ1-1 | TRBV7-9 | few | - | 14 | CASSLFRGGTEAFF | TGTGCCAGCAGCTTATTTCGGGGGGGGACTGAAGCTTTCTTT
TRBJ2-4 | TRBV3-1 | - | TRBD2 | 18 | CASSPGTSGTIAKNIQYF | TGTGCCAGCAGCCCCGGGACTAGCGGGACCATAGCCAAAAACATTCAGTACTTC
TRBJ2-3 | TRBV10-3 | - | - | 16 | CAISEGRGQSTDTQYF | TGTGCCATCAGTGAAGGAAGGGGACAAAGCACAGATACGCAGTATTTT
TRBJ2-5 | TRBV20-1 | medium-sized | - | 14 | CSARVAPAKRTQYF | TGCAGTGCTAGGGTAGCCCCGGCCAAGAGAACCCAGTACTTC
TRBJ2-1 | TRBV29-1 | few | - | 13 | CSVDRLGYNEQFF | TGCAGCGTTGACAGGCTAGGCTACAATGAGCAGTTCTTC